The 6 T cell receptor beta chains below come from one sample, sequenced in a study of graft-versus-host responses after intestinal transplantation. Profiling relied on immunoSEQ multiplex PCR, and the TCRdb table lists in-frame clones only, not all of them. The data contain tens of thousands of clones, roughly nine tenths of them singletons. No cognate antigen is known for these TCRs. Sample: unstimulated CD8+ T cells sorted from spleen or lymph node cells, taken before intestinal transplant. The receptor source for this set is a human donor who received an intestinal transplant.

The CDR3 coding sequence is TGCGCCAGCACCTCATTCACAGGGGATCCAGATACGCAGTATTTT. Residues: CASTSFTGDPDTQYF. The chain has TRBV5-1 and TRBJ2-3; 7 positions agree with TRBD1. Germline CDR1 SGHRS, CDR2 YFSETQ. V shed 6 bases, J shed 4 bases, and the junction held 11 bases outside the gene matches. This CDR3 contains 15 residues. The full variable domain, with the rest looked up from reference TRBV5-1 and TRBJ2-3, is KAGVTQTPRYLIKTRGQQVTLSCSPISGHRSVSWYQQTPGQGLQFLFEYFSETQRNKGNFPGRFSGRQFSNSRSEMNVSTLELGDSALYLCASTSFTGDPDTQYFGPGTRLTVL.

This clone was recorded only once. This chain joins TRBV6-5 and TRBJ2-7; D is perhaps TRBD1 (6 bases). The CDR3 has 16 residues. Looked up from germline, CDR1 is MNHEY and CDR2 is SVGAGI. V was trimmed by 1 base and J by 6 bases, leaving 19 bases between them. CDR3 DNA sequence: TGTGCCAGCAGTTACTGGGTGGGGCAGGGGTCTGGCGAGCAGTACTTC. It codes for CASSYWVGQGSGEQYF.

V and J are TRBV7-3 and TRBJ2-1; maybe TRBD2 (5 bases). This CDR3 contains 15 residues. The germline V gene has CDR1 SGHTA and CDR2 FQGTGA. Trimming removed 2 bases at V and 7 bases at J, with 15 bases between. DNA for the CDR3: TGTGCCAGCAGCTTAGACCGGAGGCCCGGGAATGAGCAGTTCTTC. Encoded protein: CASSLDRRPGNEQFF.

This clone turned up a few times. The chain couples TRBV28 to TRBJ1-5; D possibly corresponds to TRBD1 (5 bases). V was trimmed by 7 bases and J by 1 base, leaving 11 bases between them. The CDR3 runs to 14 residues. Germline V gene lookup returns CDR1 MDHEN and CDR2 SYDVKM. The CDR3 reads CASTIGGSNQPQHF. CDR3 DNA: TGTGCCAGCACCATCGGGGGAAGCAATCAGCCCCAGCATTTT.

The chain uses TRBV11-2 and TRBJ1-2, with no clear D. The CDR3 has 11 amino acids. V was trimmed by 1 base and J by 8 bases, leaving 5 bases between them. Germline V CDR1 and CDR2: SGHAT, FQNNGV. The CDR3 bases are TGTGCCAGCAGCTTAGTATTGGGCTACACCTTC. Its protein product is CASSLVLGYTF.

This chain joins TRBV6-5 and TRBJ2-2; weak D call: TRBD2 (5 bases). Trimming stripped 4 bases from V and 9 bases from J, with 12 bases between. The CDR3 consists of 13 residues. CDR1 MNHEY and CDR2 SVGAGI come from the germline V gene. CDR3 loop: CASSSAGEWELFF. Written as DNA, the CDR3 is TGTGCCAGCAGTTCCGCCGGGGAGTGGGAGCTGTTTTTT.